This T cell receptor beta chain was retrieved from a study of post-analysis software for immune sequencing data. Study information: Relapsing-remitting, secondary progressive and progressive-relapsing multiple sclerosis courses were included. General observations from the study: Among multiple sclerosis patients, normalized Chao1 diversity was significantly below that of controls. About five TRBV segments were more frequent in patients than controls; TRBV5-6, TRBV5-1 and TRBV20-1 belonged to this group. Under F measure analysis, samples from one preparation batch co-clustered strongly.

This clonotype has just one count. Its antigen is not known. Germline values: CDR1 SNHLY, CDR2 FYNNEI. Trimming took 2 bases from V and 5 from J, leaving 15 bases between them. The CDR3 runs to 15 residues. Prepared libraries of TCR beta cDNA carried unique molecular identifiers. T cells numbering about 0.85 to 11 million yielded cDNA molecules that totaled some 500,000. TCRdb processed the PCR reads anew with MiXCR; each CDR3 protein has one entry. The sample holds hundreds of thousands of distinct CDR3 sequences, about 60% seen once. The sequence derives from a girl aged 2 to 10 with multiple sclerosis. V is TRBV2 and J is TRBJ1-2; D possibly corresponds to TRBD1 (5 bases). The sequenced material came from blood. For the CDR3, the DNA is TGTGCCAGCAGTGAATATCCCCTCGAGGGGTATGGCTACACCTTC. It specifies CASSEYPLEGYGYTF.